This T cell receptor (beta chain) was sequenced for a study of CD8 T cells in Susac syndrome. Germline-derived CDR1 and CDR2 are GTSNPN and SVGIG (reference sequence). After removal of 3 bases from V and 3 bases from J, the junction contained 8 bases not matched to a gene. The CDR3 runs 15 residues. With random hexamers, reverse transcription was performed on roughly 0.5 to 1 ug of RNA. TCR beta CDR3 was amplified by immunoSEQ covering 54 Vbeta and 13 Jbeta. TCRdb reprocessed the immunoSEQ multiplex PCR reads via MiXCR and lists one record per CDR3 protein. The sample lists 110,000 or so distinct CDR3 sequences, just under 95% occurring once.

The chain uses TRBV30 and TRBJ2-3; 8 bases are shared with TRBD1. The sequence was collected from a human donor with multiple sclerosis. The sequenced sample consisted of CD4+ T cells from PBMCs. CDR3 sequence: CAWRLGDRLTDTQYF. The CDR3 coding sequence is TGTGCCTGGAGACTTGGGGACAGGCTTACAGATACGCAGTATTTT.